The subject of this entry is one T cell receptor beta chain. The V and J ends lost 4 bases and 4 bases, in that order; junction bases with no gene match: 0. This CDR3 region has 13 residues. Germline CDR1 and CDR2: LGHDT and YNNKEL (reference sequence). Measured with immunoSEQ multiplex PCR; TCRdb has only the in-frame clones, and not every one. The sample has tens of thousands of clones, about 91% seen once. These data come from a study of blood T cell repertoires in COVID-19. This TCR was recovered from a human donor in a cohort sampled during active COVID-19. The material sequenced was peripheral blood. The V call is TRBV3-1 (or the pseudogene TRBV3-2), the J call TRBJ2-7; 11 bases fit TRBD2. CDR3 residues: CASSLAGGYEQYF. The CDR3 DNA follows: TGTGCCAGCAGCCTAGCGGGGGGGTACGAGCAGTACTTC.